Listed below are T cell receptor beta chains from one sample, sequenced in a study of shared clonotypes between healthy human individuals. Repertoires were generated with immunoSEQ multiplex PCR, while TCRdb's copy carries only in-frame clones and drops some. The table has approximately 2.5 million clones, around nine tenths seen once; the top ten hold around 0.15%. The material sequenced was naive CD4+ T cells sorted from blood. These receptors originate from a man aged 18 to 29 in good health. Each CDR3 is given with its conserved first and last residue. The D gene is left open where the match is weak.

v_call	j_call	d_call	cdr3_nt	cdr3_aa
TRBV7-9	TRBJ1-6	.	TGTGCCAGCAGCTTAGAATCGCTCAAGAGACCCCTCCACTTT	CASSLESLKRPLHF
TRBV11-2	TRBJ2-2	.	TGTGCCAGCGGTCTGGGGGCCGGGGAGCTGTTTTTT	CASGLGAGELFF
TRBV9	TRBJ2-7	.	TGTGCCAGCAGCCCGATGGGGTACAGCTCCTACGAGCAGTACTTC	CASSPMGYSSYEQYF
TRBV20-1	TRBJ1-5	.	TGCAGTGCGTCTCAGGATCAGCCCCAGCATTTT	CSASQDQPQHF
TRBV11-3	TRBJ1-1	.	TGTGCCAGCAGCTTAAACGGTAGGACTGAAGCTTTCTTT	CASSLNGRTEAFF
TRBV6-1	TRBJ1-5	.	TGTGCCAGCAGTGAACGCACAGGGAATCAGCCCCAGCATTTT	CASSERTGNQPQHF
TRBV5-1	TRBJ2-3	.	TGCGCCAGCAGCCCCCAGCCAGCGCCAGATACGCAGTATTTT	CASSPQPAPDTQYF
TRBV25-1	TRBJ2-3	.	TGTGCCAGCAGTGAATACGGACCCAACACAGATACGCAGTATTTT	CASSEYGPNTDTQYF
TRBV7-3	TRBJ1-1	TRBD1	TGTGCCAGCAGCGGGACAGCGAACACTGAAGCTTTCTTT	CASSGTANTEAFF
TRBV18	TRBJ2-3	TRBD1	TGTGCCAGCTCACCGAGGGGGCTGGGAGATACGCAGTATTTT	CASSPRGLGDTQYF
TRBV19	TRBJ2-7	.	TGTGCCAGTAGTATAGAGGGGAAGGGGCCCTACGAGCAGTACTTC	CASSIEGKGPYEQYF
TRBV10-3	TRBJ2-6	.	TGTGCCATCAGTGAGGGACACTCCGGGGCCAACGTCCTGACTTTC	CAISEGHSGANVLTF
TRBV11-3	TRBJ2-5	.	TGTGCCAGCAGCAGGTCGGATGTGGAGACCCAGTACTTC	CASSRSDVETQYF
TRBV28	TRBJ1-2	.	TGTGCCAGCAGTTTAGACAGAGAGTATGGCTACACCTTC	CASSLDREYGYTF
TRBV9	TRBJ2-4	TRBD1	TGTGCCAGCAGCGGCTACAGGGGGCGAGGGACCCCCCCCCTGTCCATTCAGTACTTC	CASSGYRGRGTPPLSIQYF
TRBV5-1	TRBJ2-1	.	TGCGCCAGCCGGGACACCCGTTCCTACAATGAGCAGTTCTTC	CASRDTRSYNEQFF
TRBV18	TRBJ1-1	.	TGTGCCAGCTCACCAAGCCCCCTCACGGGGACTGAAGCTTTCTTT	CASSPSPLTGTEAFF
TRBV28	TRBJ2-7	.	TGTGCCAGCCGAACAGGTTCCTACGAGCAGTACTTC	CASRTGSYEQYF
TRBV12-5	TRBJ2-3	.	TGTGCTAGTGGTCCTTCTTGGGGGCGGGGAGATACGCAGTATTTT	CASGPSWGRGDTQYF
TRBV10-1	TRBJ2-1	.	TGCGCCAGCAGTGAGGTACTAGGTGGGGAGCAGTTCTTC	CASSEVLGGEQFF
TRBV7-2	TRBJ2-1	TRBD2	TGTGCCAGCAGCTTAGCGGTCGGGGGGTTGGAGCAGTTCTTC	CASSLAVGGLEQFF
TRBV25-1	TRBJ2-2	.	TGTGCCAGCAGTGTGGGAATGCTTAACACCGGGGAGCTGTTTTTT	CASSVGMLNTGELFF
TRBV30	TRBJ2-1	TRBD2	TGTGCCTGGAGCATGGGCGGGAGCTACAATGAGCAGTTCTTC	CAWSMGGSYNEQFF
TRBV6-5	TRBJ2-1	.	TGTGCCAGCAGTTACCAAGATGCAGTGGGTGAGCAGTTCTTC	CASSYQDAVGEQFF